This T cell receptor beta chain was recovered during a study of T cell responses to AZD1222 COVID-19 vaccine. Study findings and constraints: Receipt of two AZD1222 doses was followed by a rise in Spike-specific TCR breadth and depth. Along spike, vaccine-associated CD4 TCRs were found throughout, with dominance at 160-218 and 743-854. In all cases, repertoires were sampled only after the peak T cell response. Mostly white British, mostly female donors; authors suggested clonal diversity may be underestimated.

The assay was immunoSEQ multiplex PCR, and TCRdb's table has in-frame clones only and misses some. The data include 150,000 or so clones; the top ten clones carry 2.2%. Turning to this clone: The antigen remains undetermined.

This CDR3 spans 14 amino acids. Germline V gives CDR1 SNHLY, CDR2 FYNNEI. Deletions cut 3 bases from V and 5 bases from J, with 13 bases between. This receptor was identified in an adult in good health. The material sequenced was peripheral blood. The rearrangement joins TRBV2 to TRBJ1-1; D possibly corresponds to TRBD1 (6 bases). CDR3 region: CASSDRGTPTEAFF. The CDR3 region has the DNA TGTGCCAGCAGTGACAGGGGAACCCCGACTGAAGCTTTCTTT.